Each of the 19 T cell receptor beta chains below was sequenced from the same sample in a study of blood T cell repertoires in COVID-19. Produced via immunoSEQ multiplex PCR; TCRdb's table is partial and in-frame only. The table has 150,000 to 200,000 clones, 65% to 90% seen once; the top ten hold roughly 9.1%. Sequencing was performed on peripheral blood. Receptor source: a man over 45 with active or convalescent COVID-19.

The V and J genes are TRBV19 and TRBJ2-7; 12 bases agree with TRBD2. Trimming cost V 0 bases and J 5 bases; bases outside gene matches: 2. There are 15 residues in the CDR3. CDR1 LNHDA and CDR2 SQIVND come from the germline V gene (reference sequence). CDR3 DNA sequence: TGTGCCAGTAGTATAGACTGGACTAGCGGGAACGAGCAGTACTTC. Its translation is CASSIDWTSGNEQYF. The full variable domain, completed using reference TRBV19 and TRBJ2-7, is DGGITQSPKYLFRKEGQNVTLSCEQNLNHDAMYWYRQDPGQGLRLIYYSQIVNDFQKGDIAEGYSVSREKKESFPLTVTSAQKNPTAFYLCASSIDWTSGNEQYFGPGTRLTVT.

The chain couples TRBV3-1 (or the pseudogene TRBV3-2) to TRBJ2-7; TRBD2 agrees at 8 bases. The CDR3 length is 16 residues. V lost 4 bases, J lost 5 bases, and 13 bases stayed unmatched. Germline V gene data show CDR1 as LGHDT and CDR2 as YNNKEL (reference sequence). For the CDR3, the DNA is TGTGCCAGCAGCCCGGTAACCGGGACTAGTATCCACGAGCAGTACTTC. It yields the protein CASSPVTGTSIHEQYF.

The CDR3 reads CASSSPGTGQYEQYF. The CDR3 nucleotides read TGTGCCAGCAGCAGTCCCGGGACAGGGCAGTACGAGCAGTACTTC. The genes are TRBV5-4 and TRBJ2-7; 9 bases line up with TRBD1. The CDR3 contains 15 residues. The trim removed 4 bases at V and 4 bases at J, leaving 9 bases unmatched. Germline-derived CDR1 and CDR2 are SGHNT and YYREEE (reference sequence).

The chain combines TRBV6-7 with TRBJ1-4, with D perhaps TRBD1 (6 bases). TRBV6-7 is an ORF, and what it does is uncertain. The CDR3 is 15 residues long. The germline V and J ends were trimmed by 2 bases and 2 bases, with 9 bases remaining between them. This chain's CDR3 is CASSYARGTNEKLFF. The CDR3 DNA reads TGTGCCAGCAGTTACGCCAGGGGTACTAATGAAAAACTGTTTTTT.

V usage is TRBV7-2 and J usage is TRBJ2-4; D possibly corresponds to TRBD1 (6 bases). The CDR3 consists of 14 residues. Germline V gives CDR1 SGHTA, CDR2 FQGNSA. Trimming left V 7 bases short and J 9 bases short, with 19 bases between. CDR3 in DNA: TGTGCCAGCACCCTTGGAGCAGGGGCGAGCATTCAGTACTTC. Protein: CASTLGAGASIQYF.

V usage is TRBV6-4 and J usage is TRBJ2-3, with a possible D match to TRBD2 (7 bases). V was trimmed by 2 bases and J by 5 bases, leaving 20 bases between them. Germline CDR1 MRHNA, CDR2 SNTAGT. This CDR3 comprises 17 residues. The CDR3 region has the DNA TGTGCCAGCAGTGACACTTCTAGCGGAGGGGGGAGAGATACGCAGTATTTT. Amino acids: CASSDTSSGGGRDTQYF.

The rearrangement uses TRBV30 and TRBJ1-6, with D possibly being TRBD1 (5 bases). Trimming removed 2 bases at V and 7 bases at J, with 9 bases between. This CDR3 is built from 13 residues. Germline values: CDR1 GTSNPN, CDR2 SVGIG (reference sequence). This CDR3 is CAWSFDSNSPLHF. The CDR3 nucleotides are TGTGCCTGGAGTTTTGACAGCAATTCACCCCTCCACTTT.

V is TRBV11-2 and J is TRBJ2-3, with D perhaps TRBD2 (5 bases). Between the trimmed V and J ends, which lost 3 bases and 7 bases, there was a span of 14 bases. Germline-derived CDR1 and CDR2 are SGHAT and FQNNGV. The CDR3 sequence is 14 residues long. The CDR3 sequence is CASSLGGLGNTQYF. CDR3 bases: TGTGCCAGCAGCTTGGGCGGGTTAGGTAATACGCAGTATTTT.

The chain is built from TRBV5-1 and TRBJ2-4, with 8 nucleotides matching TRBD1. Germline assignment: CDR1 SGHRS and CDR2 YFSETQ. CDR3 size: 14 residues. The V and J ends lost 5 bases and 4 bases, in that order; junction bases with no gene match: 5. CDR3 coding DNA: TGCGCCAGCAGTCCGGGACAGGAGAAAAACATTCAGTACTTC. Translation gives CASSPGQEKNIQYF. Full variable domain (missing parts from reference TRBV5-1 and TRBJ2-4): KAGVTQTPRYLIKTRGQQVTLSCSPISGHRSVSWYQQTPGQGLQFLFEYFSETQRNKGNFPGRFSGRQFSNSRSEMNVSTLELGDSALYLCASSPGQEKNIQYFGAGTRLSVL.

The chain couples TRBV5-1 to TRBJ1-4; 8 bases agree with TRBD1. The CDR3 extends over 13 amino acids. Trimming took 4 bases from V and 5 from J; bases not matched to a gene: 1. Germline CDR1 and CDR2: SGHRS and YFSETQ. In nucleotides, the CDR3 is TGCGCCAGCAGCGGGGACAGGAATGAAAAACTGTTTTTT. Protein: CASSGDRNEKLFF.

The rearrangement joins TRBV27 to TRBJ2-3; D may be TRBD1 (5 bases). Germline CDR1 reads MNHEY; CDR2 reads SMNVEV (reference sequence). The germline V and J ends were trimmed by 6 bases and 4 bases, with 17 bases remaining between them. The CDR3 consists of 15 residues. This CDR3 reads CASRQGVVGADTQYF. DNA of the CDR3: TGTGCCAGCAGGCAGGGTGTCGTGGGTGCAGATACGCAGTATTTT.

The J gene is TRBJ2-2, the V gene TRBV6-1; D not resolved. Germline V gives CDR1 MNHNS, CDR2 SASEGT. Trimming took off 1 base at V and 5 bases at J, with 5 bases between the two ends. CDR3 length: 13 amino acids. The DNA for the CDR3 is TGTGCCAGCAGTGAAGGACATACCGGGGAGCTGTTTTTT. Translation gives CASSEGHTGELFF.

This clone has more than one count but fewer than ten. V and J are TRBV19 and TRBJ1-4, with TRBD1 matching over 10 bases. The CDR3 runs 13 residues. The germline gives CDR1 LNHDA, CDR2 SQIVND (reference sequence). V trimming: 8 bases; J trimming: 7 bases; junction bases outside the gene matches: 4. CDR3 sequence (DNA): TGTGCCAGTGGGGACAGGGGAATTGAAAAACTGTTTTTT. Translating gives CASGDRGIEKLFF.

DNA for the CDR3: TGTGCCAGCAGCACCCAAGGACAGGGTTCGGGAAACACCATATATTTT. Translating gives CASSTQGQGSGNTIYF. The chain has TRBV7-9 and TRBJ1-3, with TRBD1 matching 8 bases. The V gene end was trimmed by 5 bases and the J gene end by 4 bases; junction bases not matched to a gene: 10. Looked up from germline, CDR1 is SEHNR and CDR2 is FQNEAQ (reference sequence). The CDR3 runs 16 residues.

CDR3 residues: CASSLLGDRGNIQYF. Here the CDR3 DNA reads TGTGCCAGCAGTTTATTGGGGGACAGGGGGAACATTCAGTACTTC. The genes are TRBV27 and TRBJ2-4; 11 bases fit TRBD1. This CDR3 is 15 amino acids long. CDR1 is MNHEY and CDR2 is SMNVEV in the germline V gene (reference sequence). With V trimmed by 1 base and J by 7 bases, 3 bases remained unmatched.

V and J are TRBV30 and TRBJ1-2; 9 bases are shared with TRBD1. CDR3 length equals 12 residues. Unmatched junction bases numbered 3, after V lost 4 bases and J lost 6 bases. In germline, CDR1 is GTSNPN, CDR2 SVGIG (reference sequence). CDR3 region: CAWKGQGNGYTF. Written as DNA, the CDR3 is TGTGCCTGGAAGGGACAGGGCAATGGCTACACCTTC. The full variable domain, in which reference TRBV30 and TRBJ1-2 provide the parts outside the CDR3, is SQTIHQWPATLVQPVGSPLSLECTVEGTSNPNLYWYRQAAGRGLQLLFYSVGIGQISSEVPQNLSASRPQDRQFILSSKKLLLSDSGFYLCAWKGQGNGYTFGSGTRLTVV.

This rearrangement joins TRBV20-1 to TRBJ2-1; possible D gene TRBD1, 6 bases. This CDR3 has 10 residues. Trimming took off 7 bases at V and 7 bases at J, with 8 bases between the two ends. Germline assignment: CDR1 DFQATT and CDR2 SNEGSKA (reference sequence). CDR3 in amino acids: CSVTGNEQFF. The CDR3 DNA reads TGCAGTGTCACAGGGAATGAGCAGTTCTTC.

This chain joins TRBV19 and TRBJ1-1; D is undetermined. V was shortened by 5 bases and J by 7 bases, with 14 bases between the two germline ends. This CDR3 has 13 residues. The V gene's germline CDR1 is LNHDA and CDR2 SQIVND (reference sequence). The CDR3, as DNA: TGTGCCAGTAGTTTGGGTGAGAGACTTGAAGCTTTCTTT. Translation: CASSLGERLEAFF.

The chain recombines TRBV7-2 with TRBJ2-7; 8 bases are shared with TRBD2. Germline V CDR1 and CDR2: SGHTA, FQGNSA. The CDR3 loop spans 16 amino acids. V lost 3 bases and J lost 1; bases outside the gene matches: 8. The CDR3, as DNA: TGTGCCAGCAGCTTGTTATCCCAGCGGGGGTCCTACGAGCAGTACTTC. This codes for CASSLLSQRGSYEQYF.